Presented here are 2 T cell receptor beta chains from one specimen sequenced in a study of technical replicates of blood from several donors. Generated by immunoSEQ multiplex PCR, the TCRdb table keeps only in-frame clones and is missing some. The table lists 80,000 to 95,000 clones, 95% to 97% of them singletons. The specimen sequenced was T cells isolated from PBMCs. Receptors were obtained from a human donor in good health.

The chain is built from TRBV2 and TRBJ2-7; D unresolved. The CDR3 is 13 residues long. Trimming shortened V by 8 bases and J by 1 base, and 12 bases separated the two germline ends. CDR1 is SNHLY and CDR2 is FYNNEI in the germline V gene. The CDR3 loop is CASLESLSYEQYF. The CDR3 DNA follows: TGTGCCAGCTTAGAGAGTTTGTCCTACGAGCAGTACTTC.

This clone has only one observation. J is TRBJ2-7 and V is TRBV27; weak D call: TRBD2 (6 bases). Germline lookup yields CDR1 MNHEY and CDR2 SMNVEV (reference sequence). The ends were cut back, 10 bases at V and 0 bases at J, with 16 bases in the middle. The CDR3 contains 14 residues. The CDR3 DNA follows: TGTGCCACCAGGGTTAGCGGACACTCCTACGAGCAGTACTTC. It encodes CATRVSGHSYEQYF.